This T cell receptor (beta chain) emerged from a study of blood T cell repertoires in COVID-19. Study-wide background: The United States, Italy and Spain were the sources of the acute and convalescent COVID-19 samples. Sample material is recorded as cDNA or gDNA derived from T cells, B-cell-depleted T cells, or PBMCs.

CDR1 and CDR2 from the germline V gene are SGHAT and FQNNGV. This CDR3 spans 12 amino acids. Deletions cut 5 bases from V and 0 bases from J, with 4 bases between. Authors' data handling: The authors estimated nucleated cell counts from reference gene primer amplification. Clones were read by immunoSEQ multiplex PCR, and TCRdb kept only the in-frame ones, dropping some. V and J calls and clone size are those listed in that table; D and trimming were worked out from the DNA. Of over 300,000 clones listed, about 82% were seen once; the top ten hold about 1.6%. The chain carries TRBV11-2 and TRBJ1-1, with no clear D. The TCR was taken from a woman in her forties or fifties with acute or convalescent COVID-19. Specimen: peripheral blood. The CDR3 reads CASSLLNTEAFF. Here the CDR3 DNA reads TGTGCCAGCAGCCTTCTGAACACTGAAGCTTTCTTT.